This record concerns one T cell receptor (beta chain) sequence. Antigen unknown. This specimen comes from a study of monozygotic twins with inflammatory bowel disease. Whole-study findings and limits: Differing T cell subtypes remained indistinguishable. There was no support for any single strong signal or clonotype associated with IBD. Repertoire similarity did not separate concordant from discordant twins, possibly from limited power.

During cDNA synthesis, UMIs that each contained a 6-nucleotide sample barcode were added by means of template switching. TCRdb reworked the 5' RACE reads into one entry per CDR3 protein, no DNA. This sample's table reports some 200,000 distinct CDR3 sequences. Source material: blood. This receptor was obtained from a human donor with ulcerative colitis or Crohn's disease, or a healthy co-twin of an affected twin (not recorded which).

CDR3 loop: CASSQDRGESQYF. The chain uses TRBV4-3 and TRBJ2-5; checking the TCRdb D call of TRBD1 is not possible without DNA. CDR1 and CDR2 from the germline V gene are LGHNA and YSLEER. This CDR3 region has 13 residues.